The following is a TCR beta chain sequence with its context. The data originate from a study of T cell repertoires in ileal Crohn's disease. Patients were adults with ileal or ileocolonic Crohn's disease needing resection. The method was immunoSEQ multiplex PCR; TCRdb's version includes in-frame clones alone and lacks a portion of them. Among fewer than 20,000 clones listed, over 50% were seen once. The CDR3 sequence is 15 residues long. V lost 8 bases, J lost 4 bases, and 5 bases stayed unmatched. Germline V CDR1 and CDR2: SNHLY, FYNNEI. J is TRBJ2-2 and V is TRBV2, with 12 bases lining up with TRBD1. The TCR originated in an adult with Crohn's disease. Specimen: ileal tissue. The CDR3 protein is CASGLGQGATGELFF. The CDR3, as DNA: TGTGCCAGCGGACTGGGACAGGGGGCCACCGGGGAGCTGTTTTTT.